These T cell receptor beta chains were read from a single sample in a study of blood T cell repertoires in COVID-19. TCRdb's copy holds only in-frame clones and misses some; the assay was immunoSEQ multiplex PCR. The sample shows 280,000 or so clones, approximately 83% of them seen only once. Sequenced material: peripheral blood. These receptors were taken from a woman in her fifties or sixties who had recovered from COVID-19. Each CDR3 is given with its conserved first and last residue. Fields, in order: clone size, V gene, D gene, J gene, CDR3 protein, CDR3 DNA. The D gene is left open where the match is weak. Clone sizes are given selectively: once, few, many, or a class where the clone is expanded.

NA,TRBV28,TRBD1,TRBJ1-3,CASSLFGTGIGNTIYF,TGTGCCAGCAGTTTATTTGGGACAGGGATCGGAAACACCATATATTTT
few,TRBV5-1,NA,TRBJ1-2,CASSINQYGYTF,TGCGCCAGCAGCATAAACCAGTATGGCTACACCTTC
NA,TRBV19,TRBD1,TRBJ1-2,CASSIPQQGTYGYTF,TGTGCCAGTAGTATCCCACAACAGGGGACCTATGGCTACACCTTC
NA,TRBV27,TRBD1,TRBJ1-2,CASSLSPRQGRYYGYTF,TGTGCCAGCAGTTTATCACCCCGACAGGGGCGGTACTATGGCTACACCTTC
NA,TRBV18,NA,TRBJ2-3,CASSRIAGATIDSATQYF,TGTGCCAGCTCACGCATCGCAGGGGCTACAATCGACTCAGCTACGCAGTATTTT
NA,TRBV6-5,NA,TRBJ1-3,CATIPGAGNTIYF,TGTGCCACCATACCGGGGGCTGGAAACACCATATATTTT
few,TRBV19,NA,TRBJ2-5,CASSGAGTLQETQYF,TGTGCCAGTAGTGGAGCCGGGACTCTTCAAGAGACCCAGTACTTC
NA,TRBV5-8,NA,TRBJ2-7,CASSFEHSYEQYF,TGTGCCAGCAGCTTCGAGCATTCCTACGAGCAGTACTTC
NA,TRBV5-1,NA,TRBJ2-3,CASSLGAGNTDTQYF,TGCGCCAGCAGCTTGGGGGCGGGAAACACAGATACGCAGTATTTT
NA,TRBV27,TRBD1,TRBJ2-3,CASSADRVFTDTQYF,TGTGCCAGCAGTGCGGACAGGGTTTTTACCGATACGCAGTATTTT
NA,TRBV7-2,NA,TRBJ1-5,CASSLPGGGSNQPQHF,TGTGCCAGCAGCTTACCGGGGGGCGGAAGCAATCAGCCCCAGCATTTT
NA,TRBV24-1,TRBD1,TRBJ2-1,CATSDSSRTGFNHNEQFF,TGTGCCACCAGTGATTCCTCTAGGACAGGGTTTAACCACAATGAGCAGTTCTTC
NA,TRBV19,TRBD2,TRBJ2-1,CASSTASGNNEQFF,TGTGCCAGTTCCACTGCTAGCGGAAACAATGAGCAGTTCTTC
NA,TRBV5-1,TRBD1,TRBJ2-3,CASRNMMDRGSDTQYF,TGCGCCAGCAGGAATATGATGGACAGGGGATCAGATACGCAGTATTTT
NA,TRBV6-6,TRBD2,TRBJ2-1,CASSSGTSAPEQFF,TGTGCCAGCAGTTCCGGGACTAGCGCCCCTGAGCAGTTCTTC
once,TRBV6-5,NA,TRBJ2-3,CASRGGASTDTQYF,TGTGCCAGCAGGGGGGGAGCCAGCACAGATACGCAGTATTTT
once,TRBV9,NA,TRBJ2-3,CASSAGGGPDTQYF,TGTGCCAGCAGCGCCGGGGGAGGTCCAGATACGCAGTATTTT
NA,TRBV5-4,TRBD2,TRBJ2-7,CASSRGLAGGPYEQYF,TGTGCCAGCAGCCGGGGACTAGCGGGAGGGCCTTACGAGCAGTACTTC
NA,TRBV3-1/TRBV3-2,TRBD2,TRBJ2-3,CASSLTGGRGTQYF,TGTGCCAGCAGCCTGACGGGGGGGCGGGGTACGCAGTATTTT
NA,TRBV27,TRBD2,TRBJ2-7,CASRPGLGSYEQYF,TGTGCCAGCAGACCCGGACTAGGCTCCTACGAGCAGTACTTC
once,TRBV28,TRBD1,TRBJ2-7,CASSLGTGSSYEQYF,TGTGCCAGCAGTCTCGGGACAGGGTCCTCCTACGAGCAGTACTTC
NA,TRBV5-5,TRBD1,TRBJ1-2,CASSVGQGAISYGYTF,TGTGCCAGCAGCGTGGGACAGGGGGCGATAAGCTATGGCTACACCTTC
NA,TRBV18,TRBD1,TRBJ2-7,CASRTGSNYEQYF,TGTGCCAGCCGGACAGGGAGTAACTACGAGCAGTACTTC
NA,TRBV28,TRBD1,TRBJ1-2,CASTQGDNYGYTF,TGTGCCAGCACACAGGGGGACAACTATGGCTACACCTTC
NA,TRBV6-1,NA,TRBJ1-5,CASSEIMAEHQPQHF,TGTGCCAGCAGTGAAATAATGGCGGAGCATCAGCCCCAGCATTTT
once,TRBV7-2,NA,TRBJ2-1,CASSPQASLGYNEQFF,TGTGCCAGCAGCCCACAGGCCTCACTGGGCTACAATGAGCAGTTCTTC
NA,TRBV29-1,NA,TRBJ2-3,CSVEPGSGTDTQYF,TGCAGCGTTGAGCCCGGGAGCGGGACAGATACGCAGTATTTT
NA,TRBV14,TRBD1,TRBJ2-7,CASSQGLHRGLDEQYF,TGTGCCAGCAGCCAAGGACTCCACAGGGGGCTTGACGAGCAGTACTTC
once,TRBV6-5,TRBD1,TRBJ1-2,CASAMDRGGYGYTF,TGTGCCAGCGCGATGGACAGGGGTGGATATGGCTACACCTTC
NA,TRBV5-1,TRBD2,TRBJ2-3,CASLLSLAETDTQYF,TGCGCCAGCCTTTTGTCACTAGCGGAAACAGATACGCAGTATTTT
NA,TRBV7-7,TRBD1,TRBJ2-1,CASSLARDRVSYNEQFF,TGTGCCAGCAGCTTAGCCCGGGACAGAGTCTCCTACAATGAGCAGTTCTTC
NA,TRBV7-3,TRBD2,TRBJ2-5,CASSSGLGPVETQYF,TGTGCCAGCAGCTCCGGACTAGGCCCCGTCGAGACCCAGTACTTC
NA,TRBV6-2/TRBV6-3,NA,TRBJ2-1,CASSYSRYNEQFF,TGTGCCAGCAGTTACTCCCGCTACAATGAGCAGTTCTTC
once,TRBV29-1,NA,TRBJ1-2,CSVEGLRRANYGYTF,TGCAGCGTTGAAGGGTTGCGGAGAGCTAACTATGGCTACACCTTC
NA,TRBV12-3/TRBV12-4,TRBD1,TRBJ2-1,CASTDRAHNEQFF,TGTGCCAGCACTGACAGGGCCCACAATGAGCAGTTCTTC
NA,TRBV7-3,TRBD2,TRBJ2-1,CASSPKGPGLAGDEQFF,TGTGCCAGCAGCCCCAAGGGTCCGGGACTAGCGGGAGACGAGCAGTTCTTC
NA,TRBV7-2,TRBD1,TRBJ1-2,CASSHPGQFYGYTF,TGTGCCAGCAGCCATCCGGGACAGTTTTATGGCTACACCTTC
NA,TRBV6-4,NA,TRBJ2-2,CASTSTGGTGELFF,TGTGCCAGCACCTCAACCGGTGGCACCGGGGAGCTGTTTTTT
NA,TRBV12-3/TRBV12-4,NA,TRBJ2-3,CASISSGDTQYF,TGTGCCAGCATCTCTTCAGGGGATACGCAGTATTTT
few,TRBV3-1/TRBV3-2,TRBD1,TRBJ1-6,CASSPSRGSVTSPLHF,TGTGCCAGCAGCCCTAGCAGGGGGTCGGTCACCTCACCCCTCCACTTT
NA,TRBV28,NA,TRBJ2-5,CASSFGGRAQYF,TGTGCCAGCAGTTTCGGGGGACGGGCCCAGTACTTC
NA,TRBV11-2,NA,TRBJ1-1,CASSPRELRNTEAFF,TGTGCCAGCAGCCCCCGGGAGTTAAGGAACACTGAAGCTTTCTTT
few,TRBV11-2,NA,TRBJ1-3,CASSLAQPLFSGNTIYF,TGTGCCAGCAGCCTCGCCCAACCACTATTCTCTGGAAACACCATATATTTT
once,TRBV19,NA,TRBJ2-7,CASSISGLSYEQYF,TGTGCCAGTAGTATTTCTGGACTCTCCTACGAGCAGTACTTC
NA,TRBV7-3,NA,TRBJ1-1,CASSLNSMNTEAFF,TGTGCCAGCAGCTTGAACTCGATGAACACTGAAGCTTTCTTT
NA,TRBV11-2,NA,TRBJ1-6,CASSPPGVNSPLHF,TGTGCCAGCAGTCCTCCGGGGGTCAATTCACCCCTCCACTTT
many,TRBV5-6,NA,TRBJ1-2,CASSLYGTLLSGIYGYTF,TGTGCCAGCAGCTTGTACGGGACACTCCTTTCGGGGATATATGGCTACACCTTC
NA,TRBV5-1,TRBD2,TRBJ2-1,CASSLALLAGTYNEQFF,TGCGCCAGCAGCTTGGCACTCCTAGCGGGCACCTACAATGAGCAGTTCTTC
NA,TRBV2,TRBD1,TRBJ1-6,CASLTQGDSPLHF,TGTGCCAGCCTAACGCAGGGGGATTCACCCCTCCACTTT
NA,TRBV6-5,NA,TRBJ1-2,CASSYQRFNYGYTF,TGTGCCAGCAGTTACCAGCGGTTTAACTATGGCTACACCTTC
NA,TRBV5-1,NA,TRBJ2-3,CASSLNSPDTQYF,TGCGCCAGCAGCTTGAACTCCCCAGATACGCAGTATTTT
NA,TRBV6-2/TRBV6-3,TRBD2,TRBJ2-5,CASSYQTSGGMIPPRETQYF,TGTGCCAGCAGCTATCAAACTAGCGGGGGAATGATACCCCCACGGGAGACCCAGTACTTC
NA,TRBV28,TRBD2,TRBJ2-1,CASMGGPYSNEQFF,TGTGCCAGCATGGGAGGGCCGTACAGCAATGAGCAGTTCTTC
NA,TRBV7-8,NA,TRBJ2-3,CASSARQGTDTQYF,TGTGCCAGCAGCGCCCGGCAGGGCACAGATACGCAGTATTTT
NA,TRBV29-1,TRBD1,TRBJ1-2,CSVAVQGANYGYTF,TGCAGCGTTGCGGTCCAGGGGGCCAACTATGGCTACACCTTC